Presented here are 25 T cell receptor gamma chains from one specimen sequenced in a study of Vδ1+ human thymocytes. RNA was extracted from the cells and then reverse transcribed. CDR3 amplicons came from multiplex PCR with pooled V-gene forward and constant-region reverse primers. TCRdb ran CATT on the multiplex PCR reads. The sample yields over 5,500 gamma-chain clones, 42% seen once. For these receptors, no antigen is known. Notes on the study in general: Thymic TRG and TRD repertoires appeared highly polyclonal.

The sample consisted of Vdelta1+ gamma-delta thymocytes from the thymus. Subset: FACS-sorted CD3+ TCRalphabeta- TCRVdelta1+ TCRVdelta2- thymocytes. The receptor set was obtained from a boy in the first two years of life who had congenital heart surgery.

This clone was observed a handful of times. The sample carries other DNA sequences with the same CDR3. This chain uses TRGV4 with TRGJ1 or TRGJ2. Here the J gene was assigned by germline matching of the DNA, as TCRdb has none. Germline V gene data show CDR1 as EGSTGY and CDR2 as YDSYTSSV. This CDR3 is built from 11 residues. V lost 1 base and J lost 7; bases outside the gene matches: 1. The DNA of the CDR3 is TGTGCCACCTGGGATGGATATAAGAAACTCTTT. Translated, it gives CATWDGYKKLF.

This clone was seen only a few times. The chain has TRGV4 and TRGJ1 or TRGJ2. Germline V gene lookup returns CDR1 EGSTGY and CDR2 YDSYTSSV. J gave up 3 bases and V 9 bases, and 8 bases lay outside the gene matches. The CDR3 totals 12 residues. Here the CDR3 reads CATGVAYYKKLF. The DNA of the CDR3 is TGTGCCACCGGGGTGGCTTATTATAAGAAACTCTTT.

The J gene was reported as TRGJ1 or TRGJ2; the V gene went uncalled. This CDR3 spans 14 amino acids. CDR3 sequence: CATWDGPGEYKKLF. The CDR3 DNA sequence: TGTGCCACCTGGGATGGGCCCGGAGAATATAAGAAACTCTTT.

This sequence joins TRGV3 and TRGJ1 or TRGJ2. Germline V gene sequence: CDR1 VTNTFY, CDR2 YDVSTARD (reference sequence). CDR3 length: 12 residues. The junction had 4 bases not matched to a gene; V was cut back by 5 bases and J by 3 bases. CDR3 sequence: CATWGSYYKKLF. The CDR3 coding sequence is TGTGCCACCTGGGGTTCTTATTATAAGAAACTCTTT.

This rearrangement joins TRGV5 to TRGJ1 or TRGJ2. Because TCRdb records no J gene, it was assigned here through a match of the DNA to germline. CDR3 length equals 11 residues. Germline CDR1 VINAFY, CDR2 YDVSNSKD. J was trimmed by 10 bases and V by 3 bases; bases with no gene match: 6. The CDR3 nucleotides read TGTGCCACCTGGGACGAAACAAAGAAACTCTTT. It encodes CATWDETKKLF.

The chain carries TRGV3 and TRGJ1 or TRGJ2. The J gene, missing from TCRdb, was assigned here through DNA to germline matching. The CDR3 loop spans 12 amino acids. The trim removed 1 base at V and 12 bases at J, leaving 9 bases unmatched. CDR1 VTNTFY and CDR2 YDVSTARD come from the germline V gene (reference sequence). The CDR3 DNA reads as TGTGCCACCTGGGACAGCCCCCTGGGGAAACTCTTT. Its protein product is CATWDSPLGKLF.

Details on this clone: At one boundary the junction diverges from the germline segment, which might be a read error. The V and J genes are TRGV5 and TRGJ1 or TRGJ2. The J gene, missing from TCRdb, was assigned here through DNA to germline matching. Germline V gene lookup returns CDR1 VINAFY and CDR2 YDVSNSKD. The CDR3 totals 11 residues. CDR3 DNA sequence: TGTGCCAGCTGGGACAGAGATAAGAAACTCTTT. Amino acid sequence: CASWDRDKKLF.

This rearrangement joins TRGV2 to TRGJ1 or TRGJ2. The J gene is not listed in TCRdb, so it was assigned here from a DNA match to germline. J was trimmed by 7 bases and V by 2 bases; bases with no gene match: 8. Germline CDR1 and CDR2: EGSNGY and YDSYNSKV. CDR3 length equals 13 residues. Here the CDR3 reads CATWDAPRYKKLF. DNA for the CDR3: TGTGCCACCTGGGACGCTCCAAGGTATAAGAAACTCTTT.

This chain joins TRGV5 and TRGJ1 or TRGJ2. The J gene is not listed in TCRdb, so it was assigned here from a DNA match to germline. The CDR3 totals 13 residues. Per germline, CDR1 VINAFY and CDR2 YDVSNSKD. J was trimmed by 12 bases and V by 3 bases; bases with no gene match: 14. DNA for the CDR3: TGTGCCACCTGGGACCCGCCCGGAGAAGGGAAACTCTTT. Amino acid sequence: CATWDPPGEGKLF.

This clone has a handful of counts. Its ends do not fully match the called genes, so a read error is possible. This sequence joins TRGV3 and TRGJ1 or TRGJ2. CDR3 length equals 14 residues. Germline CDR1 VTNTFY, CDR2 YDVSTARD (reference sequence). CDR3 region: CATWERSNYYRKLF. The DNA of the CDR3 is TGTGCCACCTGGGAAAGATCGAATTATTATAGGAAACTCTTT.

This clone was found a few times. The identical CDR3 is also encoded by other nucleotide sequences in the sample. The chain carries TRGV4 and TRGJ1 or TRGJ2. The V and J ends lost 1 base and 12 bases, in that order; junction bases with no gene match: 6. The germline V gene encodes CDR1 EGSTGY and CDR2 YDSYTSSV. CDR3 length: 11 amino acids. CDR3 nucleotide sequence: TGTGCCACCTGGGATGGCGGAAGGAAACTCTTT. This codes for CATWDGGRKLF.

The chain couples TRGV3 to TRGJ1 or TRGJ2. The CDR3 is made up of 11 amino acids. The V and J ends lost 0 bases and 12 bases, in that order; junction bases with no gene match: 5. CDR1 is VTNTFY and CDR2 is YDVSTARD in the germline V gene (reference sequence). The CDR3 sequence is CATWDRLRKLF. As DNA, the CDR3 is TGTGCCACCTGGGACAGGCTTAGGAAACTCTTT.

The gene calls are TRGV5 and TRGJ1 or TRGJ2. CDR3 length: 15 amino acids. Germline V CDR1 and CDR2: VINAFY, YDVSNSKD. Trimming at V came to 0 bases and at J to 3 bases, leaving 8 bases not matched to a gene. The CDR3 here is CATWDRSSGYYKKLF. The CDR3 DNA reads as TGTGCCACCTGGGACAGGTCCTCGGGTTATTATAAGAAACTCTTT.

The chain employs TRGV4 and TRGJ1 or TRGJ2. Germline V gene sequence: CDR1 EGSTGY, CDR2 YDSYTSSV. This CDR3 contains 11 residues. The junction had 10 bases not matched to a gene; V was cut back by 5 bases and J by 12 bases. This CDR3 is CATWAHRMKLF. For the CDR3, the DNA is TGTGCCACCTGGGCCCATCGGATGAAACTCTTT.

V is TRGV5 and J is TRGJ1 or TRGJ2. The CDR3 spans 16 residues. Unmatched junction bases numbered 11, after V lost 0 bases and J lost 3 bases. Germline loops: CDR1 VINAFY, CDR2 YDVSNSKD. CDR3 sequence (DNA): TGTGCCACCTGGGACAGGTATACCTCACCTTATTATAAGAAACTCTTT. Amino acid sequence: CATWDRYTSPYYKKLF.

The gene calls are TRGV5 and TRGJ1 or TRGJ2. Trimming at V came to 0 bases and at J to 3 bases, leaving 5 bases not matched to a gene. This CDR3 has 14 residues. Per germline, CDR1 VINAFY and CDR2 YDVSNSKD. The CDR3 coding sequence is TGTGCCACCTGGGACAGGCACGCTTATTATAAGAAACTCTTT. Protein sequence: CATWDRHAYYKKLF.

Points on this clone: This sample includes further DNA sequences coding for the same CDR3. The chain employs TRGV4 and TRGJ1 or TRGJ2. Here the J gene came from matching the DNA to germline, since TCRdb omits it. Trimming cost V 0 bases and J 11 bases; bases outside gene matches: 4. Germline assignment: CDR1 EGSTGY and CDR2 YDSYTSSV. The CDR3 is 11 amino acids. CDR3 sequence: CATWDGGEKLF. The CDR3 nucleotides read TGTGCCACCTGGGATGGGGGGGAGAAACTCTTT.

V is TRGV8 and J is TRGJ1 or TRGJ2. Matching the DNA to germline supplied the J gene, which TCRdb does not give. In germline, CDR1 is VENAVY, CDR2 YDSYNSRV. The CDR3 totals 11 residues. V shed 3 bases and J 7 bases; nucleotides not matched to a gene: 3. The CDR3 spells CATWDAYKKLF. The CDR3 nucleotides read TGTGCCACCTGGGATGCGTATAAGAAACTCTTT.

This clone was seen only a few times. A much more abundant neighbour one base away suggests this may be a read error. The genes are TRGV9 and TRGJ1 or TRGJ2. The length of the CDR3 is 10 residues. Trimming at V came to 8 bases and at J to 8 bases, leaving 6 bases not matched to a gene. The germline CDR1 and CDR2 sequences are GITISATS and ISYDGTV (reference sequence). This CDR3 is CALLSDKKLF. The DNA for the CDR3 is TGTGCCTTGTTATCGGATAAGAAACTCTTT.

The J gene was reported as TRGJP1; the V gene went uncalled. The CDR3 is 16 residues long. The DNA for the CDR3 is TGTGCCTTGTGTGAGGGTTCTCATACCACTGGTTGGTTCAAGATATTT. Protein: CALCEGSHTTGWFKIF.

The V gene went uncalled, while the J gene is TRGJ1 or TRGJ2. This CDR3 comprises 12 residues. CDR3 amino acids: CATWDGGYKKLF. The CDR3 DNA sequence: TGTGCCACCTGGGATGGTGGTTATAAGAAACTCTTT.

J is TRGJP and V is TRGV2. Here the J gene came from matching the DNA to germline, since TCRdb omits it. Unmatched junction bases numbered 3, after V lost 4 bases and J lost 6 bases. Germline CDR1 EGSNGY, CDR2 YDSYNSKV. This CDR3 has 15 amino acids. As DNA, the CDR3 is TGTGCCACCTGGGAAGGAGAGTTGGGCAAAAAAATCAAGGTATTT. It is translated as CATWEGELGKKIKVF.

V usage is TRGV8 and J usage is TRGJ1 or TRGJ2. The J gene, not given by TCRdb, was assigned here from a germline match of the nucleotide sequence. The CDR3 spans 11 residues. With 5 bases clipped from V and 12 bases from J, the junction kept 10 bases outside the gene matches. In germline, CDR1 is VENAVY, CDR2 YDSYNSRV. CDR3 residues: CATWAQGGKLF. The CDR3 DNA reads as TGTGCCACCTGGGCCCAAGGAGGGAAACTCTTT.

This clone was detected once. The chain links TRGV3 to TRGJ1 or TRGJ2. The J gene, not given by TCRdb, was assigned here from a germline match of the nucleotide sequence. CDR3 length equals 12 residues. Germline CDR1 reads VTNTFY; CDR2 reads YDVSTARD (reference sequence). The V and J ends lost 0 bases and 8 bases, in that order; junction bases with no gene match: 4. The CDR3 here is CATWDRLNKKLF. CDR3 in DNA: TGTGCCACCTGGGACAGGCTTAATAAGAAACTCTTT.

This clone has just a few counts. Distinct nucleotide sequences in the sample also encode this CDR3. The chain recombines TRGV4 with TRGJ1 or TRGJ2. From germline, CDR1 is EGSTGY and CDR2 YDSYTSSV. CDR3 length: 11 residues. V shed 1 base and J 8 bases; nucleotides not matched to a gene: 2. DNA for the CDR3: TGTGCCACCTGGGATGGCCATAAGAAACTCTTT. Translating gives CATWDGHKKLF.